Below are 10 T cell receptor beta chains sequenced from a single sample in a study of blood T cells in healthy people across ages. Using a J-beta primer mix together with a sample-barcoded 5' primer, a second PCR was run for 7 to 11 cycles. TCRdb called the 5' RACE reads again in MiXCR, with one record for every CDR3 protein. Of 1,300,000 or so distinct CDR3 sequences in the sample, roughly 60% are singletons; the top ten hold 5% to 7%. Sequenced: blood. The receptors stem from a man between 18 and 35 years old in good health.

This CDR3 is CASNPAGELEQYF. As DNA, the CDR3 is TGTGCCAGCAATCCGGCAGGGGAGCTCGAGCAGTACTTC. The rearrangement joins TRBV27 to TRBJ2-4, with a possible D match to TRBD1 (6 bases). The better agreement between TRBJ2-7 and the DNA end casts doubt on the J call. This CDR3 spans 13 amino acids. Per germline, CDR1 MNHEY and CDR2 SMNVEV (reference sequence).

The chain couples TRBV7-8 to TRBJ2-5, with a weak D call TRBD1 (6 bases). V was clipped by 4 bases and J by 11 bases, with 23 bases between them. Germline-derived CDR1 and CDR2 are SGHVS and FQNEAQ. There are 15 residues in the CDR3. CDR3 amino acids: CASSSFRGPTREQYF. The CDR3 DNA reads as TGTGCCAGCAGCTCCTTCAGGGGACCGACCAGGGAGCAGTACTTC.

The chain recombines TRBV6-2 or TRBV6-3 with TRBJ2-3; D is unclear. The germline CDR1 and CDR2 sequences are MNHEY and SVGEGT. This CDR3 region has 14 residues. Trimming stripped 4 bases from V and 2 bases from J, with 10 bases between. The DNA for the CDR3 is TGTGCCAGCAGTTTTTATCAGGACACAGATACGCAGTATTTT. Translated: CASSFYQDTDTQYF.

The rearrangement joins TRBV2 to TRBJ2-3, with 9 bases lining up with TRBD1. CDR3 length: 17 residues. With 5 bases clipped from V and 0 bases from J, the junction kept 9 bases outside the gene matches. Per germline, CDR1 SNHLY and CDR2 FYNNEI. The CDR3 spells CASSTGGTTSSTDTQYF. CDR3 sequence (DNA): TGTGCCAGCAGTACAGGGGGCACCACTTCTAGCACAGATACGCAGTATTTT.

This clonotype was seen only a few times. The CDR3 bases are TGTGCCAGCAGTCGCGACAATCAGCCCCAGCATTTT. It encodes CASSRDNQPQHF. V usage is TRBV7-9 and J usage is TRBJ1-5; D call uncertain. Germline V gene sequence: CDR1 SEHNR, CDR2 FQNEAQ (reference sequence). The CDR3 extends over 12 amino acids. Deletions cut 6 bases from V and 3 bases from J, with 6 bases between.

This rearrangement joins TRBV6-6 to TRBJ1-1; a weak D match, TRBD1 (5 bases). Germline V gene lookup returns CDR1 MNHNY and CDR2 SVGAGI (reference sequence). This CDR3 spans 11 amino acids. Trimming removed 7 bases from V and 11 bases from J, with 14 bases in between. CDR3 DNA: TGTGCCAGCACCCCGGGAGGGGTGGCTTTCTTT. Translated, it gives CASTPGGVAFF.

This clonotype was seen only a few times. The chain uses TRBV25-1 and TRBJ1-2; D is unclear. This CDR3 is built from 15 residues. Deletions cut 0 bases from V and 6 bases from J, with 14 bases between. Germline loops: CDR1 MGHDK, CDR2 SYGVNS. DNA for the CDR3: TGTGCCAGCAGTGAATATTGGCAGCCGCAACATGGCTACACCTTC. Translating gives CASSEYWQPQHGYTF.

This clonotype was detected only a few times. V is TRBV29-1 and J is TRBJ2-3; 9 positions agree with TRBD1. V dropped 4 bases and J dropped 7; count of bases not matched to a gene: 12. From germline, CDR1 is SQVTM and CDR2 ANQGSEA. The CDR3 has 15 amino acids. The CDR3 is CSVGARDREGHTQYF. The CDR3 region has the DNA TGCAGCGTTGGGGCTCGGGACAGGGAAGGTCATACGCAGTATTTT.

The V gene is TRBV5-6, the J gene TRBJ2-1, with 11 bases lining up with TRBD2. The J segment lost 9 bases and the V segment lost 0 bases, leaving 8 bases of the junction unmatched. Germline lookup yields CDR1 SGHDT and CDR2 YYEEEE. The CDR3 spans 16 residues. In DNA, the CDR3 is TGTGCCAGCAGCTTGGCTCCTAGCGGGGGGTTTGGTGAGCAGTTCTTC. It specifies CASSLAPSGGFGEQFF. The variable domain in full, with the rest retrieved from reference TRBV5-6 and TRBJ2-1, is DAGVTQSPTHLIKTRGQQVTLRCSPKSGHDTVSWYQQALGQGPQFIFQYYEEEERQRGNFPDRFSGHQFPNYSSELNVNALLLGDSALYLCASSLAPSGGFGEQFFGPGTRLTVL.

The rearrangement joins TRBV7-9 to TRBJ1-4; a weak D match, TRBD1 (6 bases). The CDR3 is made up of 15 amino acids. Germline values: CDR1 SEHNR, CDR2 FQNEAQ (reference sequence). V was shortened by 5 bases and J by 8 bases, with 18 bases between the two germline ends. DNA for the CDR3: TGTGCCAGCAGCCCTGGAGAGGGACACTTAGAAAAACTGTTTTTT. The encoded protein is CASSPGEGHLEKLFF.